Listed below are T cell receptor beta chains from one sample, sequenced in a study of shared clonotypes between healthy human individuals. Assay used: immunoSEQ multiplex PCR; TCRdb lists only in-frame clones, some missing. The data show about 320,000 clones, 80% to 90% seen once. The sequenced sample consisted of memory CD8+ T cells sorted from blood. The receptor set was obtained from a young man in good health. Each CDR3 is given with its conserved first and last residue. A D gene is named only where the DNA matches it firmly. Not every row has a clone size; where given, it reads once, few, many or a size class.

J gene | V gene | clone size | D gene | CDR3 DNA | CDR3 protein
TRBJ2-1 | TRBV29-1 | - | - | TGCAGCGTTGGATCGGCGGTAGCCACTGAGCAGTTCTTC | CSVGSAVATEQFF
TRBJ1-2 | TRBV5-4 | - | - | TGTGCCAGCAGCTTGGCTGTAGGGTATGTGGAAGGCTACACCTTC | CASSLAVGYVEGYTF
TRBJ1-2 | TRBV4-3 | - | - | TGCGCCAGCAGCCAGGGAGGGGAAGGCTACACCTTC | CASSQGGEGYTF
TRBJ2-7 | TRBV27 | - | - | TGTGCCAGCAGTTTTCATCGGGGAAACGAGCAGTACTTC | CASSFHRGNEQYF
TRBJ1-5 | TRBV7-2 | - | - | TGTGCCAGCAGCTTAAGTACAGGCCGCAATCAGCCCCAGCATTTT | CASSLSTGRNQPQHF
TRBJ2-5 | TRBV7-9 | - | TRBD2 | TGTGCCAGCAGTTCGGCGGGGGAGAGGAGACAAGAGACCCAGTACTTC | CASSSAGERRQETQYF
TRBJ1-1 | TRBV7-9 | - | - | TGTGCCAGCAGCGATAGGGGATACACTGAAGCTTTCTTT | CASSDRGYTEAFF
TRBJ2-1 | TRBV2 | - | - | TGTGCCAGCAGTGTCGGCCTGGGGATCAATGAGCAGTTCTTC | CASSVGLGINEQFF
TRBJ2-7 | TRBV29-1 | - | - | TGCAGCGTTGAAGTACAGGGTAAAGAGCAGTACTTC | CSVEVQGKEQYF
TRBJ2-1 | TRBV28 | - | - | TGTGCCAGCAGTCCCCCAGGGGGGACCTACAATGAGCAGTTCTTC | CASSPPGGTYNEQFF
TRBJ2-1 | TRBV27 | - | - | TGTGCCAGCAGTTTCTCCAGCGCCTACAATGAGCAGTTCTTC | CASSFSSAYNEQFF
TRBJ2-7 | TRBV14 | few | - | TGTGCCAGCAGCGAGCGGGACAGTCTTTACTACGAGCAGTACTTC | CASSERDSLYYEQYF
TRBJ2-1 | TRBV4-3 | - | - | TGCGCCAGCAGCCAAGTATCATCGGGAGCCTCCTACAATGAGCAGTTCTTC | CASSQVSSGASYNEQFF
TRBJ2-7 | TRBV18 | - | TRBD1 | TGTGCCAGCTCCCCCATGGACAGGGCCTACGAGCAGTACTTC | CASSPMDRAYEQYF
TRBJ1-5 | TRBV27 | - | - | TGTGCCAGCAGTTACTACAGGGTGTCGAGGCCCCAGCATTTT | CASSYYRVSRPQHF
TRBJ2-1 | TRBV7-9 | - | TRBD1 | TGTGCCAGCAGCCCCCGGGACAGGAGCTACAATGAGCAGTTCTTC | CASSPRDRSYNEQFF
TRBJ2-2 | TRBV5-6 | - | TRBD2 | TGTGCCAGCAGCCCACCTGGGCGGGGGGCGACCGGGGAGCTGTTTTTT | CASSPPGRGATGELFF
TRBJ1-2 | TRBV4-1 | - | - | TGCGCCAGCAGCCAGCAAGGGGGTGTTACCGGCCCAGACTATGGCTACACCTTC | CASSQQGGVTGPDYGYTF
TRBJ2-2 | TRBV7-8 | - | - | TGTGCCAGCACCTTCGACGTGAGCGGTTACACCGGGGAGCTGTTTTTT | CASTFDVSGYTGELFF
TRBJ2-5 | TRBV11-2 | - | TRBD1 | TGTGCCAGCGGGACAACAGGGGAAGAGACCCAGTACTTC | CASGTTGEETQYF
TRBJ2-3 | TRBV7-9 | - | TRBD2 | TGTGCTTATTCAGGCACCCATAGCGGGACTTCCCCCACAGATACGCAGTATTTT | CAYSGTHSGTSPTDTQYF
TRBJ2-7 | TRBV6-5 | - | - | TGTGCCAGCAGCCCAATGAACTACGAGCAGTACTTC | CASSPMNYEQYF
TRBJ2-2 | TRBV30 | many | - | TGTGCCTGGAGCAGGGCCCCCGGGGAGCTGTTTTTT | CAWSRAPGELFF
TRBJ2-3 | TRBV9 | - | - | TGTGCCAGCAGCCCCTATGGGGCCCCCACAGATACGCAGTATTTT | CASSPYGAPTDTQYF
TRBJ1-3 | TRBV2 | - | - | TGTGCCAGCAGTGCTGGGCGGACTGGAAACACCATATATTTT | CASSAGRTGNTIYF
TRBJ2-1 | TRBV29-1 | - | - | TGCAGCGTGGACCGGGACTCCTCGGGGGTCGATGAGCAGTTCTTC | CSVDRDSSGVDEQFF
TRBJ2-7 | TRBV15 | - | TRBD1 | TGTGCCACCAGCAGCCCCCCGGGACAGTCCTACGAGCAGTACTTC | CATSSPPGQSYEQYF
TRBJ2-1 | TRBV7-9 | - | - | TGTGCCAGCAGCTCGAAAGGACTGACAATTGAGCAGTTCTTC | CASSSKGLTIEQFF
TRBJ2-7 | TRBV27 | - | - | TGTGCCAGCAGTCCTGGACAGAACTACGAGCAGTACTTC | CASSPGQNYEQYF
TRBJ2-3 | TRBV11-2 | - | - | TGTGCCAGCAGTTCACTCACAGATACGCAGTATTTT | CASSSLTDTQYF
TRBJ2-2 | TRBV27 | - | - | TGTGCCAGCAGCCAAACGAACACCGGGGAGCTGTTTTTT | CASSQTNTGELFF
TRBJ2-7 | TRBV4-1 | few | - | TGCGCCAGCAGCCAAGCCAACGCGGGGTACGAGCAGTACTTC | CASSQANAGYEQYF
TRBJ1-1 | TRBV27 | few | - | TGTGCCAGCAGTTACTCGTTGAACACTGAAGCTTTCTTT | CASSYSLNTEAFF
TRBJ2-5 | TRBV28 | - | - | TGTGCCAGCACCTTGGGGACCAGAGGGACCCAGTACTTC | CASTLGTRGTQYF
TRBJ1-1 | TRBV18 | few | - | TGTGCCAGCTCACCCTTAAGCACGGTGAACACTGAAGCTTTCTTT | CASSPLSTVNTEAFF
TRBJ2-5 | TRBV11-2 | - | - | TGTGCCAGCAGCTTTGGGGAGGGGGAGGCCGAGACCCAGTACTTC | CASSFGEGEAETQYF
TRBJ2-7 | TRBV7-9 | - | TRBD2 | TGTGCCAGCAGCTTTTCCCCGGGACTAGCGGGGTACGAGCAGTACTTC | CASSFSPGLAGYEQYF
TRBJ1-5 | TRBV5-5 | few | TRBD1 | TGTGCCACCGGACAGGGGCCCGAATCGCCCCAGCATTTT | CATGQGPESPQHF
TRBJ1-1 | TRBV9 | - | - | TGTGCCAGCAGCGCCGTATTGAACACTGAAGCTTTCTTT | CASSAVLNTEAFF
TRBJ2-3 | TRBV25-1 | - | - | TGTGCCAGCAGTCTCGGGAATACGCAGTATTTT | CASSLGNTQYF
TRBJ2-7 | TRBV29-1 | - | TRBD2 | TGCAGCGTTGGGGGGTCCACCTCAGCGGGAGACTCCTACGAGCAGTACTTC | CSVGGSTSAGDSYEQYF
TRBJ1-2 | TRBV4-1 | many | - | TGCGCCAGCAGCCAAGATTGGAGGGGTTCTAACTATGGCTACACCTTC | CASSQDWRGSNYGYTF
TRBJ2-7 | TRBV27 | once | - | TGTGCCAGCAGTTGGGGGATTTCCTACGAGCAGTACTTC | CASSWGISYEQYF
TRBJ2-7 | TRBV5-1 | - | - | TGCGCCAGCAGTTTGGACGGAAGCTCCTACGAGCAGTACTTC | CASSLDGSSYEQYF
TRBJ2-7 | TRBV5-6 | - | TRBD1 | TGTGCCAGCAGCGCAGGACAGGTCGCTTTCTACGAGCAGTACTTC | CASSAGQVAFYEQYF
TRBJ2-7 | TRBV19 | - | TRBD1 | TGTGCCAGTAGCCGGGAATCGGGACAGCCCTCCTACGAGCAGTACTTC | CASSRESGQPSYEQYF
TRBJ2-5 | TRBV4-3 | once | - | TGCGCCAGCAGCCAAGATGTCGAAGAGACCCAGTACTTC | CASSQDVEETQYF